This T cell receptor beta chain was sequenced in a study of T cells in Graves' hyperthyroidism and ophthalmopathy. Hyperthyroidism of Graves' type that showed no ophthalmopathy progression within 18 months was stable. The V end was cut by 0 bases, the J end by 0 bases, with 8 bases between. This CDR3 contains 15 residues. CDR1 is MNHEY and CDR2 is SVGAGI in the germline V gene. Amplification of TCR beta CDR3 regions was performed using RNA transcripts as template. HTBI primers were employed in a first-round RT-PCR of the TCR CDR3. TCRdb used MiXCR to reprocess the multiplex PCR reads, holding one entry per CDR3 protein. The table has approximately 400,000 distinct CDR3 sequences, about a fifth seen once.

The TCR sequence derives from a young woman with Graves' hyperthyroidism. Sequences were obtained from blood. V and J are TRBV6-5 and TRBJ1-1; D unresolved. In DNA form, the CDR3 reads TGTGCCAGCAGTTACTCGGTCAGGATGAACACTGAAGCTTTCTTT. It specifies CASSYSVRMNTEAFF.